This TCR beta chain stems from a study of CD8+CD57+ T cells in acquired aplastic anemia. The CDR3 has 15 residues. J was trimmed by 1 base and V by 3 bases; bases with no gene match: 5. Germline-derived CDR1 and CDR2 are SGHTS and YDEGEE. Study-level points and caveats: Patients and controls shared approximately 30 CD8+ CDR3 sequences.

Both TCR beta VDJ combination and CDR3 sequence profiling were carried out. Genomic DNA was the template for this profiling. TCRdb reprocessed the reads with MiXCR, giving one entry per CDR3 protein. This sample has some 200,000 distinct CDR3 sequences; roughly 35% occur once, and the top ten carry 1% to 1.3%. Only a few counts were recorded for this clonotype. The antigen is not known. Sequenced sample: sorted CD4+, CD8+, or CD8+CD57+ T cells (not recorded which) from PBMCs. The gene calls are TRBV5-8 and TRBJ2-5; 8 bases are shared with TRBD2. The TCR was taken from a human donor in good health, serving as a control. CDR3 nucleotide sequence: TGTGCCAGCAGCTCAAAAGGACTAGCCCAAGAGACCCAGTACTTC. It is translated as CASSSKGLAQETQYF.